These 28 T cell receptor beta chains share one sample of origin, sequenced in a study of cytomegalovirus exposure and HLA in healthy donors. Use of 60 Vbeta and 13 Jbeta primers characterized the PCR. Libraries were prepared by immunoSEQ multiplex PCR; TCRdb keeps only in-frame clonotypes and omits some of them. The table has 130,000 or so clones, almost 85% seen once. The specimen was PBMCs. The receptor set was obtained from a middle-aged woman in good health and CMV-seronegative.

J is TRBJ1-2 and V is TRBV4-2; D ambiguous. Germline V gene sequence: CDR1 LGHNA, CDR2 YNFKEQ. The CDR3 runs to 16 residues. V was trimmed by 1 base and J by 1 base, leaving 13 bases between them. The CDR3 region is CASSQVTSRDNYGYTF. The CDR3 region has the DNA TGTGCCAGCAGCCAAGTTACTAGTAGGGATAACTATGGCTACACCTTC.

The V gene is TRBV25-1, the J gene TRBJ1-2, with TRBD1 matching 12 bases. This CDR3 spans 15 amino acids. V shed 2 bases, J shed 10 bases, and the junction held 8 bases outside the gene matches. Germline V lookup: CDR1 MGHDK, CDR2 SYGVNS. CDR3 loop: CASSERGQGANVYTF. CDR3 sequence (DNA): TGTGCCAGCAGTGAAAGGGGACAGGGGGCGAATGTCTACACCTTC.

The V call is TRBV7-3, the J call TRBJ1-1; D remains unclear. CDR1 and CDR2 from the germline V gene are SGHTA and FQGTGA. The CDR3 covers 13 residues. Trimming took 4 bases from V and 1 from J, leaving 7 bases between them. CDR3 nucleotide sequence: TGTGCCAGCAGCTCACAGAAGAACACTGAAGCTTTCTTT. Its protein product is CASSSQKNTEAFF.

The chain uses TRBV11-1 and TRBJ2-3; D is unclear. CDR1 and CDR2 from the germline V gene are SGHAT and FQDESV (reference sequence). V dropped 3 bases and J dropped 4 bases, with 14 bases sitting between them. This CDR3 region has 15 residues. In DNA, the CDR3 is TGTGCCAGCAGCTTTCGGTCCAGGTATGCAGATACGCAGTATTTT. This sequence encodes CASSFRSRYADTQYF.

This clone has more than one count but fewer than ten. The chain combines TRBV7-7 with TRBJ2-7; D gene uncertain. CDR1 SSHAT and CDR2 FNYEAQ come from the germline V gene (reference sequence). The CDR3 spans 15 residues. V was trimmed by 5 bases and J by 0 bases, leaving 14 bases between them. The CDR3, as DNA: TGTGCCAGCAGCCCGAATCCGGGTAACTCCTACGAGCAGTACTTC. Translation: CASSPNPGNSYEQYF. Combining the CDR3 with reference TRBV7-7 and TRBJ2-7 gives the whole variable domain GAGVSQSPRYKVTKRGQDVTLRCDPISSHATLYWYQQALGQGPEFLTYFNYEAQPDKSGLPSDRFSAERPEGSISTLTIQRTEQRDSAMYRCASSPNPGNSYEQYFGPGTRLTVT.

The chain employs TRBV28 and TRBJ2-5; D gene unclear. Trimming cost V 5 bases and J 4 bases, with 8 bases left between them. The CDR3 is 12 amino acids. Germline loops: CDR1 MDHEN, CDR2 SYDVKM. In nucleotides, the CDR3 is TGTGCCAGCAGTCAAAGGAGAGAGACCCAGTACTTC. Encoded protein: CASSQRRETQYF.

CDR3 sequence: CASSSDRDNEQFF. DNA for the CDR3: TGTGCCAGCAGCTCAGACAGGGACAATGAGCAGTTCTTC. The chain joins TRBV7-3 to TRBJ2-1; 7 bases align to TRBD1. Germline trimming cut 4 bases from V and 5 bases from J; bases unmatched to any gene: 2. CDR3 length: 13 residues. The germline CDR1 and CDR2 sequences are SGHTA and FQGTGA.

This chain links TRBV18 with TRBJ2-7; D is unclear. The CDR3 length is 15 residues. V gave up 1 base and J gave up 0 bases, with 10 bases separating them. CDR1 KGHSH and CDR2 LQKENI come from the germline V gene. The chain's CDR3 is CASSPLGRLSYEQYF. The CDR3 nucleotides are TGTGCCAGCTCACCACTGGGTAGACTCTCCTACGAGCAGTACTTC.

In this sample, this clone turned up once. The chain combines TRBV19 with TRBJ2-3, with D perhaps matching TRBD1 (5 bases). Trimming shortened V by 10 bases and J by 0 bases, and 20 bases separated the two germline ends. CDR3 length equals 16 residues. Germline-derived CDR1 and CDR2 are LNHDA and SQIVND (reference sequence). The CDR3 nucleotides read TGTGCCACAACCAACTCCAGGGTACCTAGCACAGATACGCAGTATTTT. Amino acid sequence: CATTNSRVPSTDTQYF. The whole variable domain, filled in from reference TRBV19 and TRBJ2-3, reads DGGITQSPKYLFRKEGQNVTLSCEQNLNHDAMYWYRQDPGQGLRLIYYSQIVNDFQKGDIAEGYSVSREKKESFPLTVTSAQKNPTAFYLCATTNSRVPSTDTQYFGPGTRLTVL.

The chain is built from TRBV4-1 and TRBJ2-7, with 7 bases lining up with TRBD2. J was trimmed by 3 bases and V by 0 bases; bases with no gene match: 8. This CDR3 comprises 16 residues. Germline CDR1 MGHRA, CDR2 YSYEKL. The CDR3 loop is CASSQDASGLNYEQYF. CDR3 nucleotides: TGCGCCAGCAGCCAAGACGCTAGCGGATTAAACTACGAGCAGTACTTC.

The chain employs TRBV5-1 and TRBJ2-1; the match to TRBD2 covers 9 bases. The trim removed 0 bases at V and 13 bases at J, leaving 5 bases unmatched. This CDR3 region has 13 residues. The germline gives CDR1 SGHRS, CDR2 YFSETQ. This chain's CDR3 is CASSLEASGTQFF. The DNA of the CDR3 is TGCGCCAGCAGCTTGGAGGCTAGCGGGACCCAGTTCTTC. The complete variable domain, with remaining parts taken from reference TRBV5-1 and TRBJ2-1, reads KAGVTQTPRYLIKTRGQQVTLSCSPISGHRSVSWYQQTPGQGLQFLFEYFSETQRNKGNFPGRFSGRQFSNSRSEMNVSTLELGDSALYLCASSLEASGTQFFGPGTRLTVL.

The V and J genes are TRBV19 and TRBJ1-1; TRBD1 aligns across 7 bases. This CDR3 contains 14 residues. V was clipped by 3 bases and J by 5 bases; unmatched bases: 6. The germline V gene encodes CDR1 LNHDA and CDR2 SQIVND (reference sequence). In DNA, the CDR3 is TGTGCCAGTAGTATGGAGGGGGCAGATACTGAAGCTTTCTTT. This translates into CASSMEGADTEAFF.

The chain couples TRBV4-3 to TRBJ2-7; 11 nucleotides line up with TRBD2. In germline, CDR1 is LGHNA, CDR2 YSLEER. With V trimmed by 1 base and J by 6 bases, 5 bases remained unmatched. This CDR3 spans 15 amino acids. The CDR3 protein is CASSQVAGGPFEQYF. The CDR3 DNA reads TGCGCCAGCAGCCAAGTAGCGGGAGGGCCCTTCGAGCAGTACTTC.

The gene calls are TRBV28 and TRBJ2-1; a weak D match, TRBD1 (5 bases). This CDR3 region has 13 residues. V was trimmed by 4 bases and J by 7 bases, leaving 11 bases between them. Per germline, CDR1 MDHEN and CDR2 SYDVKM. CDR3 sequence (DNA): TGTGCCAGCAGTTCCCCAGGGTTGAATGAGCAGTTCTTC. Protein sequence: CASSSPGLNEQFF.

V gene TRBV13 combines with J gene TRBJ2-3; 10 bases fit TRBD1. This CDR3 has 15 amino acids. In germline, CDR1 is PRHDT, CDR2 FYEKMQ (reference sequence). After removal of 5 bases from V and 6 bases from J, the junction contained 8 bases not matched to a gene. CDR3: CASSPSDRGADTQYF. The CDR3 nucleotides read TGTGCCAGCAGCCCCTCGGACAGGGGGGCCGATACGCAGTATTTT.

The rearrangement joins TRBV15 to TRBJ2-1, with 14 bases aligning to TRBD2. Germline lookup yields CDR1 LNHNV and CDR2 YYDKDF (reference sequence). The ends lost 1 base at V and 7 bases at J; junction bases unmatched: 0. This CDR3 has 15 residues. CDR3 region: CATSRGTSGRNEQFF. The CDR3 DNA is TGTGCCACCAGCAGAGGGACTAGCGGGAGGAATGAGCAGTTCTTC. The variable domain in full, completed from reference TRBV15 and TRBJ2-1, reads DAMVIQNPRYQVTQFGKPVTLSCSQTLNHNVMYWYQQKSSQAPKLLFHYYDKDFNNEADTPDNFQSRRPNTSFCFLDIRSPGLGDTAMYLCATSRGTSGRNEQFFGPGTRLTVL.

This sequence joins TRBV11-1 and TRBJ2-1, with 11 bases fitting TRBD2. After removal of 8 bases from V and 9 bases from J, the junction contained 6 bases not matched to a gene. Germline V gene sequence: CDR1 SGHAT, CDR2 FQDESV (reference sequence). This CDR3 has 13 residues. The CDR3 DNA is TGTGCCAGCGTCCCGGGACTAGCGGCTGAGCAGTTCTTC. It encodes CASVPGLAAEQFF.

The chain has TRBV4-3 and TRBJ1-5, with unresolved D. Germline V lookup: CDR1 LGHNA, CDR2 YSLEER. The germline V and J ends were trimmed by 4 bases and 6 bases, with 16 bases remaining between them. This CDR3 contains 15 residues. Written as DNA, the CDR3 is TGCGCCAGCAGCCGAGGACTGCAAGCGGGTCAGCCCCAGCATTTT. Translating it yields CASSRGLQAGQPQHF.

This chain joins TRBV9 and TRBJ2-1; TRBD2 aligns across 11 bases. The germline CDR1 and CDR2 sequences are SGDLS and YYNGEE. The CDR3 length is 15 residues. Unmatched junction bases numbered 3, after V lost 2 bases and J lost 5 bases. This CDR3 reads CASSVRLAGNNEQFF. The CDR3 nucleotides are TGTGCCAGCAGCGTGAGACTAGCGGGGAACAATGAGCAGTTCTTC.

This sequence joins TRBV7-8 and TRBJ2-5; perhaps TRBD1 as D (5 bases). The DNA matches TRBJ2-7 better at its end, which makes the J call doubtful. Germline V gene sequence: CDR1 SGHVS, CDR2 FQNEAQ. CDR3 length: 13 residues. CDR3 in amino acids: CASSLGGFNEQYF. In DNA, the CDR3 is TGTGCCAGCAGCTTAGGGGGCTTCAACGAGCAGTACTTC.

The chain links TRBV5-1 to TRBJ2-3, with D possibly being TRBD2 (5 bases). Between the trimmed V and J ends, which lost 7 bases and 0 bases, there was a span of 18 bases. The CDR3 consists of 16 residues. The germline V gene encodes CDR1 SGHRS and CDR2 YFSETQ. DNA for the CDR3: TGCGCCAGCGCCTTCGGGAACGGCGCTAGCACAGATACGCAGTATTTT. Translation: CASAFGNGASTDTQYF.

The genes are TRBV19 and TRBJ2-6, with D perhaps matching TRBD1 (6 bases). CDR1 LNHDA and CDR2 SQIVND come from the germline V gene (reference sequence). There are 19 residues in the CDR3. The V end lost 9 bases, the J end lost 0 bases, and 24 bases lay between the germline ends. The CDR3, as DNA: TGTGCCAGAACCGCCAACAGGGCTGGGGCTAGCTCTGGGGCCAACGTCCTGACTTTC. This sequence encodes CARTANRAGASSGANVLTF.

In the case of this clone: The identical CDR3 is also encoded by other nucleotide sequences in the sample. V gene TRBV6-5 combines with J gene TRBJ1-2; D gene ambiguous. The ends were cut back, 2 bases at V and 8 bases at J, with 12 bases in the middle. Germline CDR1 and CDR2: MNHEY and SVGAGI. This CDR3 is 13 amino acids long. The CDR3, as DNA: TGTGCCAGCAGTTACGCAGCTTCTAGGGGCTACACCTTC. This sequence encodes CASSYAASRGYTF.

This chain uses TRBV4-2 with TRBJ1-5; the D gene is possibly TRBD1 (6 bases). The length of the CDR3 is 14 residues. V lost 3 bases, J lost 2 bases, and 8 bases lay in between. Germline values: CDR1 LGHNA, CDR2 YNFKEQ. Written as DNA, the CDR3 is TGTGCCAGCAGCCAGGGACATGGCAATCAGCCCCAGCATTTT. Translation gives CASSQGHGNQPQHF.

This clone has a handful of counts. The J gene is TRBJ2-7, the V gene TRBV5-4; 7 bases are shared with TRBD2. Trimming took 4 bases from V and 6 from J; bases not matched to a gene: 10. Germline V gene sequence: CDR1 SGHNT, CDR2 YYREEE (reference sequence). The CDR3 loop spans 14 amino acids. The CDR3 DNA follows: TGTGCCAGCAGCGGGGGGGTAAGGAGAGGCGAGCAGTACTTC. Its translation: CASSGGVRRGEQYF.

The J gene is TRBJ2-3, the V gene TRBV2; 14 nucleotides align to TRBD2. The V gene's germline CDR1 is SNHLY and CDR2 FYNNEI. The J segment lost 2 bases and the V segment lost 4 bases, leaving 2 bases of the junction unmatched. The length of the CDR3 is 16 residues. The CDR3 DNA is TGTGCCAGCAGTGGACTAGCGGGAGGGATCACAGATACGCAGTATTTT. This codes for CASSGLAGGITDTQYF.

The chain's CDR3 is CANLAGAYEQYF. CDR3 bases: TGTGCCAATCTAGCGGGCGCCTACGAGCAGTACTTC. The chain has TRBV12-1 and TRBJ2-7; no check of the table's D call, TRBD2, against the DNA was made. TRBV12-1 is labeled a pseudogene. The CDR3 consists of 12 residues.

The CDR3 protein is CASSQDLAGAYYNEQFF. Here the CDR3 DNA reads TGTGCCAGCAGCCAAGATCTGGCAGGGGCTTACTACAATGAGCAGTTCTTC. This chain joins TRBV4-2 and TRBJ2-1; D is perhaps TRBD1 (6 bases). The CDR3 spans 17 residues. V was cut by 0 bases and J by 3 bases, with 15 bases left in between. Germline V gene sequence: CDR1 LGHNA, CDR2 YNFKEQ.